Reported below is one TCR beta chain. Its antigen specificity is not known. No base-level quality is on record; no much larger clone is a single base apart. CDR1 and CDR2 are read off the germline V gene (reference sequence) as DFQATT and SNEGSKA. The CDR3 numbers 15 residues from cysteine through phenylalanine. The CDR3 DNA has 45 bases and is translated from base 1. After removal of 3 bases from V and 6 bases from J, the junction retains 10 bases not matched to a gene. Taken with the paper, the label for treatment or condition translates to: 10-day PBMC culture with coronavirus spike peptide pools or control peptides (ViraFEST assay). The ViraFEST assay was used in the study, in which antigen-specific T cells were expanded with peptide pools and expanded clonotypes were subsequently identified by TCR sequencing. The convalescent patients' positive SARS-CoV-2 PCR tests were from March to December 2020, which was before the Alpha, Beta and Delta variants emerged in the United States. Each well held 1.5 million to 2.5 million PBMCs cultured with roughly 10 ug/ml peptide pools in IMDM containing approximately 5% human AB serum and about 10 IU/ml IL-2. On days 3 and 7, half of the culture medium was replaced with fresh IL-2-containing medium. After around 11 days of culture, CD4+ T cells were isolated by negative selection using the EasySep CD4+ T cell isolation kit. PBMCs were separated from whole blood using Ficoll-Paque Plus gradient centrifugation and then either used fresh or cryopreserved at -140C. Each culture condition was generally run in triplicate wells.

The sample originates from a study of vaccination and CD4 T cells after COVID-19 (dated by TCRdb to the early 2020s). For context, the study as a whole: Convalescent patients had a positive SARS-CoV-2 result on nasal swab PCR, and of these patients, nine had mild disease and one had severe disease. Six males and four females were included in the convalescent cohort, with two Hispanic individuals, seven Caucasians, two Asians and one multiracial person represented. In around nine COVID-19 convalescent patients and 4 infection-naive healthy vaccine recipients, the spike-specific CD4+ TCR repertoire before mRNA vaccination was compared with the repertoire after mRNA vaccination. Post-COVID blood samples were collected from convalescent patients a median of around 96 days after diagnosis, with a range of roughly 30 to 161 days. Participants got two doses of the Pfizer-BioNTech BNT162b2 vaccine (n=8) or two doses of the Moderna mRNA-1273 vaccine (n=2). For stimulating the cultures, overlapping spike peptide pools were used, derived from SARS-CoV-2 as well as from the common cold coronaviruses HCoV-NL63, HCoV-OC43 and HCoV-229E. Post-vaccine blood samples were obtained a median of about 70 days after the second vaccine dose, with a range of roughly 14 to 241 days. Control cultures received a CEFX viral epitope pool as the positive control, an HIV-1 Nef peptide pool as the negative control, or no peptide. The study at large found these results: Only a relatively small number of convalescent patients were included in the study, and early timepoints following natural infection were not analyzed. Of the vaccine-specific clones in convalescent patients, 304 of 307, or nearly all, reacted only to SARS-CoV-2 spike and did not cross-react with common cold coronaviruses. In convalescent patients, a median approximately 86% of post-vaccine SARS-CoV-2-reactive clones were detected only after vaccination, and vaccine-specific priming was suggested by this finding. The median count of SARS-CoV-2-reactive clonotypes went up from approximately 20 after infection to about 41 after vaccination, although the change was not significant.

The library relied on PCR. TCR sequencing of DNA from cultured CD4+ T cells used the Oncomine TCR Beta short-read assay at the Johns Hopkins FTIC core. The QIAamp micro DNA kit was used to extract genomic DNA from the cultured CD4+ T cells. Oncomine TCR Beta libraries from cultured CD4+ T cells were pooled using unique dual indexes and sequenced on an Illumina iSeq 100. As for how the authors treated the data: Non-productive sequences were removed, and CDR3s not starting with C, not ending with F or W, or shorter than 7 amino acids were discarded. Antigen-specific clonotypes were identified with the MANAFEST web application by comparing peptide-stimulated wells with reference and other culture wells. An FDR below 0.05, an odds ratio above 5, and a productive frequency above 0.1% in at least two of three replicate wells were required for clones to be considered positive. A clonotype was classed as cross-reactive if the clonotype showed significant expansion both in SARS-CoV-2 spike wells and in at least one common cold coronavirus spike condition. Using R version 3.6.1, CDR3 homology was evaluated through Levenshtein distances (stringdist) along with unrooted phylogenetic trees (ape). Using fastp at Q25 and MiXCR, TCRdb reprocessed the public reads and kept productive beta chains. Rows merge per CDR3 protein into single entries with the most common DNA and genes. The V and J calls here are based on TCRdb, not the publication. The sample yields approximately 10,000 distinct CDR3 sequences; about 57% were counted once. Over 25% of the sample belongs to the ten largest clones.

The chain links TRBV20-1 with TRBJ2-3, with 9 bases aligning to TRBD2. Sequenced input: CD4+ T cells from blood, cultured in vitro. The TCR was taken from a human donor who had recovered from COVID-19. The DNA sequence is as follows: TGCAGTGCTAGCTCCGGGACTAGCACCGCCGATACGCAGTATTTT. It codes for CSASSGTSTADTQYF.